This T cell receptor (beta chain) was identified during a study of cytomegalovirus exposure and HLA in healthy donors. Broader study findings: In a later analysis, V- and J-gene trimming of beta chains associated with a DCLRE1C missense variant, replicated independently. Data from an earlier analysis indicated that most TCR beta V segments were productive either about 90% or about 30% of the time. Serostatus for CMV was the only available immune exposure information. Published work reported that the classifier diagnosed cytomegalovirus status with high specificity and sensitivity.

PCR used 60 Vbeta primers and 13 Jbeta primers. TCRdb keeps only in-frame clones here, not all; method: immunoSEQ multiplex PCR. The table records over 110,000 clones, around four fifths of them present only once. CDR3 size: 15 residues. Germline V gene lookup returns CDR1 LNHNV and CDR2 YYDKDF (reference sequence). J gave up 0 bases and V 5 bases, and 6 bases lay outside the gene matches. This clone was seen once. Its antigen remains unknown. The rearrangement uses TRBV15 and TRBJ2-7, with 8 bases identical to TRBD1. This TCR was sampled from a male donor in good health and CMV-seropositive. Sequencing was carried out using PBMCs. The chain's CDR3 is CATSGRTGRSYEQYF. The CDR3 DNA follows: TGTGCCACCAGCGGACGGACAGGGCGCTCCTACGAGCAGTACTTC.